This TCR beta chain was retrieved from a study of cytomegalovirus exposure and HLA in healthy donors. PCR primers comprised 60 Vbeta and 13 Jbeta primers. Produced via immunoSEQ multiplex PCR; TCRdb's table is partial and in-frame only. The table shows over 95,000 clones, with about four fifths occurring only once. The V end was cut by 4 bases, the J end by 1 base, with 11 bases between. Germline CDR1 and CDR2: SGHDT and YYEEEE. The CDR3 loop spans 14 amino acids. This clonotype originated in a woman aged 18-30 years in good health and CMV-seronegative. This chain uses TRBV5-6 with TRBJ1-1; no clear D. The sequencing input was PBMCs. The CDR3, as DNA: TGTGCCAGCAGCACCAGAGGGCCGAACACTGAAGCTTTCTTT. This codes for CASSTRGPNTEAFF. Full variable domain (outside the CDR3, taken from reference TRBV5-6 and TRBJ1-1): DAGVTQSPTHLIKTRGQQVTLRCSPKSGHDTVSWYQQALGQGPQFIFQYYEEEERQRGNFPDRFSGHQFPNYSSELNVNALLLGDSALYLCASSTRGPNTEAFFGQGTRLTVV.